The 7 T cell receptor beta chains below all came from one sample that was sequenced in a study of cytomegalovirus exposure and HLA in healthy donors. Data came from immunoSEQ multiplex PCR; TCRdb stores just in-frame clones and leaves some out. The table records some 70,000 clones, 80% to 90% of them present only once. The sequencing input was PBMCs. The receptor set was obtained from a woman aged 18-29 years in good health and CMV-seronegative.

The rearrangement links TRBV5-1 to TRBJ2-1, with 8 bases aligning to TRBD2. Trimming removed 3 bases from V and 4 bases from J; junction bases left unmatched: 6. This CDR3 has 15 amino acids. CDR1 SGHRS and CDR2 YFSETQ come from the germline V gene. DNA for the CDR3: TGCGCCAGCAGCTGGGATGGCGGGGGGTACAATGAGCAGTTCTTC. This encodes CASSWDGGGYNEQFF.

V is TRBV4-2 and J is TRBJ2-3; the match to TRBD2 covers 12 bases. This CDR3 has 16 amino acids. CDR1 is LGHNA, CDR2 YNFKEQ, per germline. V shed 2 bases and J 7 bases; nucleotides not matched to a gene: 7. The CDR3 protein is CASSQRLAGGRNTQYF. CDR3 in DNA: TGTGCCAGCAGCCAACGTCTAGCGGGGGGGAGGAATACGCAGTATTTT.

The rearrangement uses TRBV5-1 and TRBJ2-5; D is ambiguous. V lost 1 base and J 0 bases, leaving 10 bases between the germline ends. CDR3 length: 15 amino acids. Per germline, CDR1 SGHRS and CDR2 YFSETQ. CDR3 protein: CASSLHPVDQETQYF. As DNA, the CDR3 is TGCGCCAGCAGCTTGCATCCGGTAGACCAAGAGACCCAGTACTTC.

This rearrangement joins TRBV14 to TRBJ1-1, with a possible D match to TRBD1 (5 bases). V lost 5 bases and J lost 3, with 13 bases in between. The CDR3 has 14 residues. CDR1 SGHDN and CDR2 FVKESK come from the germline V gene. The CDR3 DNA is TGTGCCAGCAGCGAAGGGCTCAGGGACACTGAAGCTTTCTTT. It specifies CASSEGLRDTEAFF.

This chain uses TRBV7-7 with TRBJ2-4, with 11 bases lining up with TRBD2. The CDR3 length is 21 residues. Trimming took 2 bases from V and 1 from J; bases not matched to a gene: 16. Germline V gene sequence: CDR1 SSHAT, CDR2 FNYEAQ (reference sequence). CDR3: CASSLSVASGRRRDAKNIQYF. For the CDR3, the DNA is TGTGCCAGCAGCTTATCCGTGGCTAGCGGGAGGAGGAGGGATGCCAAAAACATTCAGTACTTC.

This clone occurred a few times. The chain combines TRBV27 with TRBJ2-1; 7 positions agree with TRBD1. Germline values: CDR1 MNHEY, CDR2 SMNVEV (reference sequence). The V gene end was trimmed by 8 bases and the J gene end by 5 bases; junction bases not matched to a gene: 9. CDR3 length: 14 amino acids. The CDR3 DNA reads as TGTGCCAGCCGACAGGGTGGGGTGAACAATGAGCAGTTCTTC. Its protein is CASRQGGVNNEQFF.

There are a few counts of this clone. The V gene is TRBV14, the J gene TRBJ1-6, with D possibly TRBD1 on 5 matching bases. This CDR3 region has 13 residues. Germline V lookup: CDR1 SGHDN, CDR2 FVKESK. Trimming took off 6 bases at V and 7 bases at J, with 10 bases between the two ends. The CDR3 DNA reads as TGTGCCAGCAGGACAGAGAGCAATTCACCCCTCCACTTT. This translates into CASRTESNSPLHF.